The 9 T cell receptor beta chains below all came from one sample that was sequenced in a study of blood T cell repertoires in COVID-19. Repertoires were generated with immunoSEQ multiplex PCR, while TCRdb's copy carries only in-frame clones and drops some. The table has fewer than 300,000 clones, roughly 80% seen once. The specimen was peripheral blood. These receptors were taken from a woman aged 50 to 60 who had recovered from COVID-19.

The V and J genes are TRBV28 and TRBJ2-4, with 7 bases lining up with TRBD2. The CDR3 spans 12 residues. The J segment lost 3 bases and the V segment lost 11 bases, leaving 4 bases of the junction unmatched. Germline lookup yields CDR1 MDHEN and CDR2 SYDVKM. In DNA form, the CDR3 reads TGTGCCGCTAGCGGCCACAAAAACATTCAGTACTTC. Residues: CAASGHKNIQYF.

The chain uses TRBV6-5 and TRBJ2-7, with TRBD1 as a possible D gene (6 bases). CDR1 is MNHEY and CDR2 is SVGAGI in the germline V gene. Deletions cut 9 bases from V and 5 bases from J, with 14 bases between. CDR3 length: 12 residues. The CDR3 DNA reads TGTGCCAGTTGGACAGTCCCGGACGAGCAGTACTTC. Its translation is CASWTVPDEQYF.

The chain has TRBV5-6 and TRBJ1-2, with 9 bases lining up with TRBD1. In germline, CDR1 is SGHDT, CDR2 YYEEEE. This CDR3 has 14 amino acids. The ends lost 6 bases at V and 2 bases at J; junction bases unmatched: 5. CDR3 loop: CASTDRGGNYGYTF. The CDR3 region has the DNA TGTGCCAGCACGGACAGGGGTGGGAACTATGGCTACACCTTC.

V and J are TRBV25-1 and TRBJ1-6, with TRBD1 as a possible D gene (6 bases). CDR3 size: 16 residues. Trimming took 2 bases from V and 7 from J, leaving 15 bases between them. Germline V lookup: CDR1 MGHDK, CDR2 SYGVNS. CDR3 amino acids: CASSEQTGHPNSPLHF. CDR3 sequence (DNA): TGTGCCAGCAGTGAACAAACGGGACACCCCAATTCACCCCTCCACTTT.

The CDR3, as DNA: TGTGCCAGTAGTATAGTATTCGCCCCCCTATCGGACTATGGCTACACCTTC. This gives the protein CASSIVFAPLSDYGYTF. The rearrangement joins TRBV19 to TRBJ1-2, with no clear D. This CDR3 spans 17 amino acids. V lost 1 base, J lost 3 bases, and 18 bases lay in between. Germline V gene sequence: CDR1 LNHDA, CDR2 SQIVND (reference sequence).

The chain uses TRBV6-9 and TRBJ1-2; 7 positions match TRBD1. The CDR3 extends over 14 amino acids. Germline-derived CDR1 and CDR2 are MNHGY and SVAAGI. Losses at the gene ends were 7 bases for V and 2 bases for J; bases not matched to a gene: 7. The CDR3 spells CASNQRGGNYGYTF. CDR3 DNA: TGTGCCAGCAATCAGAGAGGGGGCAACTATGGCTACACCTTC.

In this sample, this clone turned up once. The chain is built from TRBV6-2 or TRBV6-3 and TRBJ1-1, with D possibly TRBD1 on 6 matching bases. With 2 bases removed from V and 0 bases from J, the gap between germline ends came to 16 bases. This CDR3 contains 17 residues. Germline loops: CDR1 MNHEY, CDR2 SVGEGT. CDR3 loop: CASSYETGRLMNTEAFF. The CDR3 nucleotides are TGTGCCAGCAGTTACGAAACAGGGCGCCTCATGAACACTGAAGCTTTCTTT.

The chain recombines TRBV11-2 with TRBJ2-7; a weak D match, TRBD2 (5 bases). In germline, CDR1 is SGHAT, CDR2 FQNNGV. Deletions cut 4 bases from V and 0 bases from J, with 10 bases between. This CDR3 contains 14 residues. Written as DNA, the CDR3 is TGTGCCAGCAGCTCCCCGGGAAGCTCCTACGAGCAGTACTTC. Its translation: CASSSPGSSYEQYF.

The chain recombines TRBV28 with TRBJ2-7, with 10 bases fitting TRBD1. V was clipped by 6 bases and J by 3 bases; unmatched bases: 8. Per the germline V gene, CDR1 is MDHEN and CDR2 is SYDVKM. The CDR3 extends over 15 amino acids. The CDR3 sequence: CASRTLGQGFYEQYF. The CDR3 nucleotides read TGTGCCAGCAGGACCTTGGGACAGGGGTTCTACGAGCAGTACTTC.